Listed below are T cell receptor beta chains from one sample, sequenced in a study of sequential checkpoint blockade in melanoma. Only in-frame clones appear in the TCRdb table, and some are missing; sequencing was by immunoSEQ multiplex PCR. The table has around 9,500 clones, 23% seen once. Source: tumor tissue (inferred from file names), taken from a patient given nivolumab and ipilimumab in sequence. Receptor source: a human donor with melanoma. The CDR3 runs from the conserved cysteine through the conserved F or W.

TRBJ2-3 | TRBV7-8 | CASSSAGSGEGYF
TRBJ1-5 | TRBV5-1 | CASSPEAGAADQPQHF
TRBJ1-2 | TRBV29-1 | CSVEGGTGGYGYTF
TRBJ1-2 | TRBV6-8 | CATTKSVYGYGYTF
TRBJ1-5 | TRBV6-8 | CASSGQPNQPQHF
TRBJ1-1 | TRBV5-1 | CASSEGEWKTNTEAFF
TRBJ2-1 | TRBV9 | CASSRDGYNEQFF
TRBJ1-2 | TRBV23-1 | CASSPGRTGYGYTF
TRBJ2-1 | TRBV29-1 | CSVEFWQSNEQFF
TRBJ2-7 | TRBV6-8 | CASSPFRDRVAYEQYF
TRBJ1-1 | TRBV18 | CASSLSRTNTEAFF
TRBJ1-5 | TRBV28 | CASSPIGRAYSNQPQHF
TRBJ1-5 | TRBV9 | CASNKGGSNQPQHF
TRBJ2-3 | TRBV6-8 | CASSFNQEADTQYF
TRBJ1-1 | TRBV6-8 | CASRNLAGAAEAFF
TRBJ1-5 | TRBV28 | CASSLVTGGLRGQPQHF
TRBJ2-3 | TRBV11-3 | CASSIGLATTDTQYF
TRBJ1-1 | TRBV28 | CASNLTPKGTEAFF
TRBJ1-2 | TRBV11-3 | CASSTVGQGTNYGYTF
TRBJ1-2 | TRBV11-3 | CASSLWFGDNYGYTF
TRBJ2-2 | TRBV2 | CATGTGYYTGELFF